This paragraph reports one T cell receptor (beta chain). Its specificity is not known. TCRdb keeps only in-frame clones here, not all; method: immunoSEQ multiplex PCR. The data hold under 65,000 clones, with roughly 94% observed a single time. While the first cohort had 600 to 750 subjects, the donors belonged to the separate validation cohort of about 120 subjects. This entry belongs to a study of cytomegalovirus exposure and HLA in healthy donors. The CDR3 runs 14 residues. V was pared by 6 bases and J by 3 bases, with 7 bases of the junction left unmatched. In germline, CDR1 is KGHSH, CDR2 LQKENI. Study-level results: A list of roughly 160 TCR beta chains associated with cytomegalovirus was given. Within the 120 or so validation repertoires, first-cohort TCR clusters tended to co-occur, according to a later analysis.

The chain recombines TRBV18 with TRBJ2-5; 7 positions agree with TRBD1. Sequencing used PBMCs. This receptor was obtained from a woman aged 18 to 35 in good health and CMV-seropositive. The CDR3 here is CASSEGATKETQYF. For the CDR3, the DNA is TGTGCCAGCTCCGAGGGGGCAACAAAAGAGACCCAGTACTTC.